This T cell receptor (beta chain) was recorded in a study of blood T cells in healthy people across ages. General study results and limits: Significant beta diversity loss was already apparent by age approximately 40, declining roughly linearly. Long-lived donors exceeded aged donors in naive CD4+ cells and diversity. Unsorted PBMC material precluded a definitive naive versus antigen-experienced comparison.

Together with a sample-barcoded 5' primer, a J-beta primer mix was included in a second PCR lasting roughly 6 to 12 cycles. TCRdb ran MiXCR on the 5' RACE reads and lists one entry per CDR3 protein. Altogether around 1,500,000 distinct CDR3 sequences are present, 42% being singletons, with the ten largest covering 7.9%. With respect to this clonotype: What it binds is unknown.

Peripheral blood, about 9.4 milliliters per donor, was collected. J was trimmed by 5 bases and V by 7 bases; bases with no gene match: 8. The V gene's germline CDR1 is SGHRS and CDR2 YFSETQ. The CDR3 is made up of 13 amino acids. Input material: blood. The chain carries TRBV5-1 and TRBJ1-2; the match to TRBD1 covers 7 bases. The clonotype originates from a woman between 18 and 29 years old in good health. CDR3 residues: CASQGTDFYGYTF. The CDR3 nucleotides are TGCGCCAGCCAAGGGACAGACTTTTATGGCTACACCTTC.